The T cell receptor beta chain described here comes from a study of blood T cell repertoires in COVID-19. TCRdb's table, derived via immunoSEQ multiplex PCR, lists solely in-frame clones and lacks some. The sample records fewer than 250,000 clones, 92% being singletons. Germline assignment: CDR1 SGDLS and CDR2 YYNGEE. The CDR3 covers 12 residues. The V end was cut by 0 bases, the J end by 4 bases, with 4 bases between. The chain uses TRBV9 and TRBJ1-2; no reliable D call. Input material: peripheral blood. The TCR comes from a man aged 30 to 39 with COVID-19, enrolled during active disease. CDR3 region: CASSVDTYGYTF. In nucleotides, the CDR3 is TGTGCCAGCAGCGTAGACACCTATGGCTACACCTTC.